This T cell receptor beta chain is drawn from a study of T cells in localized non-small cell lung cancer. Each adjacent lung sample was taken at least 2 cm from the tumor margin and was free of atypia. With respect to this clone: Its antigen is unknown.

Overall study results and limits: Elevated blood T cell density was associated with longer overall survival.

Profiled with immunoSEQ multiplex PCR; TCRdb holds only in-frame clones, not every one. The table includes about 1,300 clones, about 20% detected once. Germline V gene lookup returns CDR1 MNHGY and CDR2 SAAAGT. CDR3 length equals 14 residues. Trimming cost V 5 bases and J 6 bases, with 17 bases left between them. The source was normal lung tissue next to the tumor, collected before any cancer treatment. The clonotype comes from a man aged 40-75 years with stage I lung adenocarcinoma. The chain links TRBV6-8 to TRBJ2-7; TRBD2 is a possible D gene (5 bases). CDR3 region: CASSPPPTRSEQYF. CDR3 in DNA: TGTGCCAGCAGTCCGCCCCCCACTAGGTCCGAGCAGTACTTC.